These 18 T cell receptor beta chains came from one sample sequenced in a study of cytomegalovirus exposure and HLA in healthy donors. The PCR contained 60 Vbeta and 13 Jbeta primers. Produced via immunoSEQ multiplex PCR; TCRdb's table is partial and in-frame only. Counted here are 150,000 to 200,000 clones, more than 75% occurring once; the ten biggest clones make up 14%. What was sequenced was PBMCs. Receptor source: a woman aged 40 to 55 in good health and CMV-seronegative.

A few counts support this clone. The chain carries TRBV2 and TRBJ2-2; D gene unclear. Germline V lookup: CDR1 SNHLY, CDR2 FYNNEI. The CDR3 extends over 14 amino acids. V gave up 3 bases and J gave up 3 bases, with 8 bases separating them. The CDR3 DNA sequence: TGTGCCAGCAGTGAGTTAAGAGACACCGGGGAGCTGTTTTTT. This gives the protein CASSELRDTGELFF.

This chain joins TRBV6-5 and TRBJ2-2; possible D gene TRBD1, 5 bases. The CDR3 extends over 16 amino acids. Per the germline V gene, CDR1 is MNHEY and CDR2 is SVGAGI. V lost 4 bases, J lost 3 bases, and 15 bases lay in between. CDR3 protein: CASSFPRVPDTGELFF. Written as DNA, the CDR3 is TGTGCCAGCAGTTTTCCCAGGGTCCCCGACACCGGGGAGCTGTTTTTT.

V is TRBV6-1 and J is TRBJ1-5; 8 nucleotides align to TRBD1. The trim removed 4 bases at V and 5 bases at J, leaving 13 bases unmatched. Germline V gene lookup returns CDR1 MNHNS and CDR2 SASEGT. The CDR3 sequence is 17 residues long. The CDR3, as DNA: TGTGCCAGCAGTGCCCGCATGACAGGGGCGGGGGATCAGCCCCAGCATTTT. Protein: CASSARMTGAGDQPQHF.

V is TRBV9 and J is TRBJ2-1; 11 nucleotides align to TRBD2. V dropped 2 bases and J dropped 4; count of bases not matched to a gene: 2. Germline V lookup: CDR1 SGDLS, CDR2 YYNGEE. The CDR3 consists of 15 residues. The CDR3 region is CASSVTSGSYNEQFF. DNA of the CDR3: TGTGCCAGCAGCGTTACTAGCGGGAGTTACAATGAGCAGTTCTTC.

The V gene is TRBV6-1, the J gene TRBJ1-2; no definite D call. In germline, CDR1 is MNHNS, CDR2 SASEGT. The CDR3 has 13 residues. Trimming pared 4 bases from V and 6 bases from J, leaving 12 bases between. Here the CDR3 reads CASSVNSPHGYTF. DNA of the CDR3: TGTGCCAGCAGTGTGAACTCCCCCCATGGCTACACCTTC.

On this clone itself: At one end, the junction sequence differs from germline, possibly due to a read error. The chain joins TRBV7-9 to TRBJ2-7, with 10 bases fitting TRBD1. CDR1 is SEHNR, CDR2 FQNEAQ, per germline (reference sequence). CDR3 length: 14 residues. CDR3 in amino acids: CSSSSDRGRHEQYF. The CDR3 DNA sequence: TGTTCCAGCAGCTCAGACAGGGGGCGCCACGAGCAGTACTTC.

The chain couples TRBV9 to TRBJ1-1, with TRBD1 matching 7 bases. Germline CDR1 reads SGDLS; CDR2 reads YYNGEE. CDR3 length equals 15 residues. Trimming at V came to 10 bases and at J to 3 bases, leaving 15 bases not matched to a gene. For the CDR3, the DNA is TGTGCCTCTTCGACCGGGCCTAGGGGGCACACTGAAGCTTTCTTT. It codes for CASSTGPRGHTEAFF.

This clone was detected only a few times. The rearrangement uses TRBV10-1 and TRBJ1-3; D unclear. CDR1 and CDR2 from the germline V gene are WNHNN and SYGVQD (reference sequence). The CDR3 spans 10 residues. V was clipped by 10 bases and J by 9 bases, with 10 bases between them. CDR3 residues: CAITYATIYF. The CDR3 DNA reads as TGCGCCATCACTTACGCCACCATATATTTT.

The chain couples TRBV19 to TRBJ2-7; D is perhaps TRBD1 (5 bases). The V end was cut by 9 bases, the J end by 4 bases, with 13 bases between. The CDR3 is 12 residues long. From germline, CDR1 is LNHDA and CDR2 SQIVND (reference sequence). The CDR3 bases are TGTGCCAGCACAGGCAGAAGATACGAGCAGTACTTC. Residues: CASTGRRYEQYF.

This clone was detected a few times. The chain is built from TRBV7-9 and TRBJ2-7, with TRBD1 matching 7 bases. This CDR3 is 17 amino acids long. J gave up 1 base and V 1 base, and 10 bases lay outside the gene matches. CDR1 and CDR2 (germline): SEHNR, FQNEAQ (reference sequence). The CDR3 region has the DNA TGTGCCAGCAGCTTAGATCTGCCATCGACAGGGTCCTACGAGCAGTACTTC. As protein: CASSLDLPSTGSYEQYF.

The rearrangement joins TRBV4-1 to TRBJ1-5, with D tentatively TRBD1 (6 bases). Germline V CDR1 and CDR2: MGHRA, YSYEKL. With 9 bases removed from V and 3 bases from J, the gap between germline ends came to 12 bases. CDR3 size: 13 residues. The CDR3 loop is CASSGQINQPQHF. The CDR3 region has the DNA TGCGCCAGTTCCGGACAGATCAATCAGCCCCAGCATTTT.

This chain connects TRBV7-2 to TRBJ2-7, with 11 bases aligning to TRBD2. The length of the CDR3 is 13 residues. The ends lost 4 bases at V and 6 bases at J; junction bases unmatched: 2. Per the germline V gene, CDR1 is SGHTA and CDR2 is FQGNSA. CDR3 sequence (DNA): TGTGCCAGCAGCTCCACTAGCGGGGGCGAGCAGTACTTC. Its translation: CASSSTSGGEQYF.

The genes are TRBV19 and TRBJ2-3; the D gene is possibly TRBD2 (6 bases). The germline V gene encodes CDR1 LNHDA and CDR2 SQIVND (reference sequence). The CDR3 has 15 amino acids. V was clipped by 7 bases and J by 3 bases, with 17 bases between them. Here the CDR3 reads CASTNRDSKTDTQYF. In DNA form, the CDR3 reads TGTGCCAGTACGAACCGGGACTCAAAAACAGATACGCAGTATTTT. Filled out from reference TRBV19 and TRBJ2-3, the complete variable domain reads DGGITQSPKYLFRKEGQNVTLSCEQNLNHDAMYWYRQDPGQGLRLIYYSQIVNDFQKGDIAEGYSVSREKKESFPLTVTSAQKNPTAFYLCASTNRDSKTDTQYFGPGTRLTVL.

Turning to this clone: Relative to the germline gene, one junction end is altered; a read error may explain this. The chain recombines TRBV7-9 with TRBJ1-1, with D perhaps matching TRBD1 (5 bases). Germline V CDR1 and CDR2: SEHNR, FQNEAQ (reference sequence). CDR3 length: 11 amino acids. The CDR3 DNA sequence: TGTTCCAGCAGCGTGACAGAAGAAGCTTTCTTT. It specifies CSSSVTEEAFF.

V gene TRBV6-6 combines with J gene TRBJ2-5; 7 positions agree with TRBD1. From germline, CDR1 is MNHNY and CDR2 SVGAGI (reference sequence). There are 14 residues in the CDR3. V shed 6 bases and J 1 base; nucleotides not matched to a gene: 5. CDR3 amino acids: CASRAAGGQETQYF. CDR3 DNA: TGTGCCAGCAGGGCGGCAGGGGGCCAAGAGACCCAGTACTTC.

The J gene is TRBJ2-1, the V gene TRBV10-1, with a tentative D call TRBD2 (6 bases). Germline loops: CDR1 WNHNN, CDR2 SYGVQD (reference sequence). The CDR3 runs to 14 residues. V was cut by 3 bases and J by 10 bases, with 16 bases left in between. CDR3 loop: CASSDSGTYREQFF. The CDR3 bases are TGCGCCAGCAGTGACTCCGGGACTTACCGCGAGCAGTTCTTC.

V is TRBV10-3 and J is TRBJ2-7; 9 nucleotides agree with TRBD2. Looked up from germline, CDR1 is ENHRY and CDR2 is SYGVKD. Trimming took 2 bases from V and 7 from J; bases not matched to a gene: 9. The CDR3 loop spans 15 amino acids. The CDR3 bases are TGTGCCATCAGTGAGGTCGGAGTAGCGGGAGATGAGCAGTACTTC. Its protein is CAISEVGVAGDEQYF.

The genes are TRBV2 and TRBJ2-5, with a weak D call TRBD2 (5 bases). The germline CDR1 and CDR2 sequences are SNHLY and FYNNEI. The CDR3 has 14 amino acids. V lost 5 bases, J lost 1 base, and 11 bases lay in between. The CDR3 DNA is TGTGCCAGCAGTCTGTGGACTTCCCAAGAGACCCAGTACTTC. It is translated as CASSLWTSQETQYF.